This TCR beta chain appears in the sequencing data of a study of shared clonotypes between healthy human individuals. CD8 cells classed as naive were CD45RO-negative and positively selected for CCR7, excluding terminally differentiated effector memory CD45RA+ cells. For every subset, genomic DNA was evenly distributed across several immunoSEQ plates. Around 30,000 T cell genomes, or about 190 ng DNA, went into the sorted-subset replicate PCRs. Original data processing: ImmunoSEQ sequences covered only the junction and lacked quality scores; filtering therefore differed. The data were produced by immunoSEQ multiplex PCR, yet TCRdb's version contains in-frame clones alone and is incomplete. The DNA gave D and trimming, while V, J and clone size come from that table. There are more than 2 million clones in the sample; about 95% occur only once, and 0.85% to 1.2% lies in the top ten. Notes on this clone: Antigen: not known.

Study-level results: It was observed that roughly 5.4% of naive CD4 clonotypes were shared across a handful of donors.

V lost 8 bases, J lost 1 base, and 11 bases lay in between. CDR1 is MDHEN and CDR2 is SYDVKM in the germline V gene. The CDR3 has 13 amino acids. The material sequenced was naive CD8+ T cells sorted from blood. This TCR was sampled from a man younger than 35 in good health. The chain recombines TRBV28 with TRBJ2-5; possible D gene TRBD1, 5 bases. Here the CDR3 DNA reads TGTGCCAGCGGATTTCAGGGCCAAGAGACCCAGTACTTC. This translates into CASGFQGQETQYF.